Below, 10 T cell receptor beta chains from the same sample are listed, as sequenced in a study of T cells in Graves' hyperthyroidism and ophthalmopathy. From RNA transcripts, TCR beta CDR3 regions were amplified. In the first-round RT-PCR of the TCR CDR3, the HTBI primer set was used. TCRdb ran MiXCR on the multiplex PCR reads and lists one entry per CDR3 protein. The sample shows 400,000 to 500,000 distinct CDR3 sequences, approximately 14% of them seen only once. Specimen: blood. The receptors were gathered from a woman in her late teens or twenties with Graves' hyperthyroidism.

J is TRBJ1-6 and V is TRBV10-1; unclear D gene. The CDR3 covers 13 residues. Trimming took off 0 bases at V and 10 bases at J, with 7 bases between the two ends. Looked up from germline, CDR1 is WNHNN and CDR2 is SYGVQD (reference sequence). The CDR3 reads CASSESRISPLHF. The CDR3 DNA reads TGCGCCAGCAGTGAGTCGCGGATCTCACCCCTCCACTTT.

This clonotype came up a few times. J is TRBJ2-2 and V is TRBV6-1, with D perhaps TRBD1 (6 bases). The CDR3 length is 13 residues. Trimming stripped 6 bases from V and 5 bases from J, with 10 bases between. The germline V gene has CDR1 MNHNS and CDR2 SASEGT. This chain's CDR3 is CASRGASTGELFF. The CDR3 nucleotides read TGTGCCAGCAGGGGGGCCTCGACCGGGGAGCTGTTTTTT.

The CDR3 region has the DNA TGCGCCAGCAGCCAAGATCCGACAGGGGGCGCCTACACCCTCCACTTT. It is translated as CASSQDPTGGAYTLHF. The genes are TRBV4-1 and TRBJ1-6, with 10 bases aligning to TRBD1. CDR3 length equals 16 residues. Germline V gene sequence: CDR1 MGHRA, CDR2 YSYEKL. V trimming: 0 bases; J trimming: 14 bases; junction bases outside the gene matches: 10.

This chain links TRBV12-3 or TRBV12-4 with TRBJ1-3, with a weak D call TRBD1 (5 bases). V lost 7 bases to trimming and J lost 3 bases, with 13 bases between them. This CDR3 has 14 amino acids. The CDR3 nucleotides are TGTGCCAGCACCCGGGGCGGGGGTGGAAACACCATATATTTT. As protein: CASTRGGGGNTIYF.

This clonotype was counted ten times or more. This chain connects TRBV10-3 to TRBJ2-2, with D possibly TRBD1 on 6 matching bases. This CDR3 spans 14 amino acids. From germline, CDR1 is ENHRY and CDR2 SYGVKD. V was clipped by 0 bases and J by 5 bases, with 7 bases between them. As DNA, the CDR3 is TGTGCCATCAGTGAGTCGGGGGCTACCGGGGAGCTGTTTTTT. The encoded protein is CAISESGATGELFF.

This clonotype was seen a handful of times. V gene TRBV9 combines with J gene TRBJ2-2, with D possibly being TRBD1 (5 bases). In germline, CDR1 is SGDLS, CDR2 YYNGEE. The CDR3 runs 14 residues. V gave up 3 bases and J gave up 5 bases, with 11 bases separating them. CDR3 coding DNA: TGTGCCAGCAGCGCCGACAGCGAAACCGGGGAGCTGTTTTTT. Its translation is CASSADSETGELFF.

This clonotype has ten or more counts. Written as DNA, the CDR3 is TGTGCCAGCAGTTACGCTTTTTACGAGCAGTACTTC. Translated: CASSYAFYEQYF. This chain uses TRBV6-2 or TRBV6-3 with TRBJ2-7; no reliable D call. Germline V lookup: CDR1 MNHEY, CDR2 SVGEGT. The V end was cut by 2 bases, the J end by 4 bases, with 6 bases between. The CDR3 sequence is 12 residues long.

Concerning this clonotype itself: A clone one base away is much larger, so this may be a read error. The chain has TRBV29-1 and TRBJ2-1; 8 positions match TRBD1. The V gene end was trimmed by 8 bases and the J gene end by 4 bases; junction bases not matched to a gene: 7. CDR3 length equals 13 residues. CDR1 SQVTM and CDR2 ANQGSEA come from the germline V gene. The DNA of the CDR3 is TGCAGCTTCGGCAGGGGGCGGTACAATGAGCAGTTCTTC. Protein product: CSFGRGRYNEQFF.

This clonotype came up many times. The CDR3 here is CASSPPGLAMYNEQFF. In DNA, the CDR3 is TGTGCCAGCAGCCCTCCGGGACTAGCGATGTACAATGAGCAGTTCTTC. The rearrangement joins TRBV7-9 to TRBJ2-1, with 10 bases that match TRBD2. The CDR3 is made up of 16 amino acids. J gave up 4 bases and V 5 bases, and 8 bases lay outside the gene matches. The germline V gene encodes CDR1 SEHNR and CDR2 FQNEAQ (reference sequence).

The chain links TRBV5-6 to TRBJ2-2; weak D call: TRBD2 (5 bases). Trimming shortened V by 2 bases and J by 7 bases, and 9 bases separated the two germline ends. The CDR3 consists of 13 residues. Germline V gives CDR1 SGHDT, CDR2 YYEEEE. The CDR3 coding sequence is TGTGCCAGCAGCTTTTATGGAGGCGGGGAGCTGTTTTTT. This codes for CASSFYGGGELFF.